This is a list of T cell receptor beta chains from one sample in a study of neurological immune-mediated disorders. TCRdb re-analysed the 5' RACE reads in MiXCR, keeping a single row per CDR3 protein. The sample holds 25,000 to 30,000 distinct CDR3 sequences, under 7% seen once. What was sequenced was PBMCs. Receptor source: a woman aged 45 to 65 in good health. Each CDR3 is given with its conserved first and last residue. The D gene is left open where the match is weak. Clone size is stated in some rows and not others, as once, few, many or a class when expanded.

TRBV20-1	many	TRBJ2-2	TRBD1	TGCAGTGCTAGAGATAGGGCGACAGGGGCGGGAACCGGGGAGCTGTTTTTT	CSARDRATGAGTGELFF
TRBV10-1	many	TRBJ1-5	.	TGCGCCAGCAGTGCCGGACAGAATCAGCCCCAGCATTTT	CASSAGQNQPQHF
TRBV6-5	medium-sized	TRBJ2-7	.	TGTGCCAGCGGAAGGACACCAACCTACGAGCAGTACTTC	CASGRTPTYEQYF
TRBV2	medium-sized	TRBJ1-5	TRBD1	TGTGCCAGCAGTGAACAGGACAGGGGGAGCCAGCCCCAGCATTTT	CASSEQDRGSQPQHF
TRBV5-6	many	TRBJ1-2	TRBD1	TGTGCCAGCAGCTTACAGGGGCCCTATGGCTACACCTTC	CASSLQGPYGYTF
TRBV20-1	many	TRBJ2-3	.	TGCAGTGCTAGGGAATACCTTTTAACTAGCACAGATACGCAGTATTTT	CSAREYLLTSTDTQYF
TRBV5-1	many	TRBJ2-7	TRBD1	TGCGCCAGCAGCAAGGCCCGGGACAGGGACTACGAGCAGTACTTC	CASSKARDRDYEQYF
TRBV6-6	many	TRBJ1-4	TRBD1	TGTGCCAGCATTAAAGGACAGGGGTTAATGGGAACTAATGAAAAACTGTTTTTT	CASIKGQGLMGTNEKLFF
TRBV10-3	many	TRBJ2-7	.	TGTGCCATCAGTGAGACCCACTCCTACGAGCAGTACTTC	CAISETHSYEQYF
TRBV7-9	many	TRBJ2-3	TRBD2	TGTGCCAGCAGCTTACTAGCGGGAGATACAGATACGCAGTATTTT	CASSLLAGDTDTQYF
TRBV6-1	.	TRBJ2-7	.	TGTGCCAGCGATGAAGCCTACGAGCAGTACTTC	CASDEAYEQYF
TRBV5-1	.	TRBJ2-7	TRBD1	TGCGCCAGCAGCTTGGCCACACAGGGGGTCGGCGAGCAGTACTTC	CASSLATQGVGEQYF
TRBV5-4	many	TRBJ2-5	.	TGTGCCAGCAGTCGAGCTACAGGGCAAGAGACCCAGTACTTC	CASSRATGQETQYF
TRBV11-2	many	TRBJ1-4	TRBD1	TGTGCCAGCAGCTCTGGCGTCGCAGGGGGCCGGACTAATGAAAAACTGTTTTTT	CASSSGVAGGRTNEKLFF
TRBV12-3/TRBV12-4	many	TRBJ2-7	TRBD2	TGTGCCAGCAGTTTGGGGGGGAGGGCCCGGGAGCAGTACTTC	CASSLGGRAREQYF
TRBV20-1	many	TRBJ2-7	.	TGCAGTGCTAGTCCAGACAGTTACGAGCAGTACTTC	CSASPDSYEQYF
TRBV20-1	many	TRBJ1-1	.	TGCAGTGCTAGTATATCAGCGATGAACACTGAAGCTTTCTTT	CSASISAMNTEAFF
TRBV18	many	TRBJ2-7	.	TGTGTCAGCTCACCACAGGCCTCTCAAGGGCAGCAAATCTACGAGCAGTACTTC	CVSSPQASQGQQIYEQYF
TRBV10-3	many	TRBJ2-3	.	TGTGCCATCAGGGAGATAGGCGAAGATACGCAGTATTTT	CAIREIGEDTQYF
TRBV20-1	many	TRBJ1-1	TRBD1	TGCAGTGCTAAGGAGCTGGGGGACAGGGGTACTTTCTTT	CSAKELGDRGTFF
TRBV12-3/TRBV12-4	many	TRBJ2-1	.	TGTGCCAGCAGTGTGAGGGACTCCGGTCCTGAGCAGTTCTTC	CASSVRDSGPEQFF
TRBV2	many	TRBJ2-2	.	TGTGCCAGCAGCATTATAGGCGGGGCCCTGGCCGGGGAGCTGTTTTTT	CASSIIGGALAGELFF
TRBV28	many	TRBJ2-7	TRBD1	TGTGCCAGCAGCATCGGACAGGGGGGGTTTGACGAGCAGTACTTC	CASSIGQGGFDEQYF
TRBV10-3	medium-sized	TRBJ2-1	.	TGTGCCATCAGGGACAAATCCTACAATGAGCAGTTCTTC	CAIRDKSYNEQFF
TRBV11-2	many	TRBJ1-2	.	TGTGCCAGCAGCTTAGAGGGGGCGACTAACTATGGCTACACCTTC	CASSLEGATNYGYTF
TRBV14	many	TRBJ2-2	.	TGTGCCAGCAGCCCTCCCGGGACGGGAAACACCGGGGAGCTGTTTTTT	CASSPPGTGNTGELFF
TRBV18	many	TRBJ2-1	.	TGTGCCAGCTCACCGGGCCCCTCCTTGGGTTCCTACAATGAGCAGTTCTTC	CASSPGPSLGSYNEQFF
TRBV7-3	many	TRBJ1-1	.	TGTGCCAGCAGCGAGGGGATGAACACTGAAGCTTTCTTT	CASSEGMNTEAFF
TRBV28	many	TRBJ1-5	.	TGTGCCAGCAGCGAATACAATCAGCCCCAGCATTTT	CASSEYNQPQHF